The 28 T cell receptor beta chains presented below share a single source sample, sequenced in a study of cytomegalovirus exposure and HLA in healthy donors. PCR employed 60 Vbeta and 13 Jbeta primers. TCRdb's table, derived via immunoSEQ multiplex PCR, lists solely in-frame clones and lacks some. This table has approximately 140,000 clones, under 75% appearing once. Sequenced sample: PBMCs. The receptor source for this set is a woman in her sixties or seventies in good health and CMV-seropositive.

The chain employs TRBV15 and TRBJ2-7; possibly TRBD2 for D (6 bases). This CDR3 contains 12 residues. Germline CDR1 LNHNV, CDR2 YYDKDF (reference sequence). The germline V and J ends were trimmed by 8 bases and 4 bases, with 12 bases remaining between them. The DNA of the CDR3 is TGTGCCACCGGTTCCGGGGGATACGAGCAGTACTTC. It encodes CATGSGGYEQYF.

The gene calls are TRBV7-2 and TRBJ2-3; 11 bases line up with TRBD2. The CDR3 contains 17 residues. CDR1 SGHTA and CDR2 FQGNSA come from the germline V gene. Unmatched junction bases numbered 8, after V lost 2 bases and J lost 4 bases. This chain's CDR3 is CASSLHTSGSGADTQYF. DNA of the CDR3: TGTGCCAGCAGCTTACATACTAGCGGGAGTGGCGCAGATACGCAGTATTTT.

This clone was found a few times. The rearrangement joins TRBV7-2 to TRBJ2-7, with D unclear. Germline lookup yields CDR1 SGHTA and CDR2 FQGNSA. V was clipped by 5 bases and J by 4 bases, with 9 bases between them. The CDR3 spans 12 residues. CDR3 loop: CASSHPGYEQYF. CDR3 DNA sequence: TGTGCCAGCAGCCATCCAGGTTACGAGCAGTACTTC. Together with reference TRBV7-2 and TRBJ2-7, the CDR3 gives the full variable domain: GAGVSQSPSNKVTEKGKDVELRCDPISGHTALYWYRQSLGQGLEFLIYFQGNSAPDKSGLPSDRFSAERTGGSVSTLTIQRTQQEDSAVYLCASSHPGYEQYFGPGTRLTVT.

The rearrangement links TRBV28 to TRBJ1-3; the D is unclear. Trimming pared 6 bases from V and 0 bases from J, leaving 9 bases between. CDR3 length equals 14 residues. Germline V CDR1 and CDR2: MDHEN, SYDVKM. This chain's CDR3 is CASSPRLSGNTIYF. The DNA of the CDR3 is TGTGCCAGCAGCCCTAGGCTCTCTGGAAACACCATATATTTT. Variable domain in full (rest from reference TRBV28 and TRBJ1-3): DVKVTQSSRYLVKRTGEKVFLECVQDMDHENMFWYRQDPGLGLRLIYFSYDVKMKEKGDIPEGYSVSREKKERFSLILESASTNQTSMYLCASSPRLSGNTIYFGEGSWLTVV.

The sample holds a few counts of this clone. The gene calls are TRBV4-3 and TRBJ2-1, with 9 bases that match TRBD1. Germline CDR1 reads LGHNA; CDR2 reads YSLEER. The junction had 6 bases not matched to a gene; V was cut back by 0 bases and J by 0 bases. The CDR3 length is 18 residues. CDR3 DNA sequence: TGCGCCAGCAGCCAAGAAGGAGACAGGGGGTCCTCCTACAATGAGCAGTTCTTC. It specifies CASSQEGDRGSSYNEQFF.

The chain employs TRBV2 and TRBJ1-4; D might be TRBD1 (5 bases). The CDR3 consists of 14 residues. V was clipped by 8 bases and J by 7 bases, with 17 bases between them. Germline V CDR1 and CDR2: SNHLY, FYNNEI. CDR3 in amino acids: CASSSRGKSEKLFF. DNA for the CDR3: TGTGCCAGCTCCTCGCGGGGGAAAAGTGAAAAACTGTTTTTT.

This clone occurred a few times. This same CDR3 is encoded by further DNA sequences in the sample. CDR3 residues: CASSPTGFSGYTF. The CDR3 nucleotides read TGTGCCAGCAGCCCAACAGGGTTTAGTGGCTACACCTTC. J is TRBJ1-2 and V is TRBV7-8, with D tentatively TRBD1 (6 bases). The CDR3 runs 13 residues. Germline values: CDR1 SGHVS, CDR2 FQNEAQ. V lost 5 bases and J 7 bases, leaving 14 bases between the germline ends.

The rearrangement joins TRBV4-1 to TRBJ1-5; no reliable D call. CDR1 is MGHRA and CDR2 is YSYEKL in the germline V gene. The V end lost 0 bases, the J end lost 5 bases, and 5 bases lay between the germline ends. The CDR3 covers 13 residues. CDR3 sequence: CASSQDKYQPQHF. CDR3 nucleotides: TGCGCCAGCAGCCAAGATAAATATCAGCCCCAGCATTTT.

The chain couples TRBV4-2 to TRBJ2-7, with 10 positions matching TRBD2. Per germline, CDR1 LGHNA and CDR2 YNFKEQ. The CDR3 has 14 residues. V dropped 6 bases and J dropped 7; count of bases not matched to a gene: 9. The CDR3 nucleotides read TGTGCCAGCAGGGCACTAGCGGGATCCGGGGAGCAGTACTTC. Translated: CASRALAGSGEQYF.

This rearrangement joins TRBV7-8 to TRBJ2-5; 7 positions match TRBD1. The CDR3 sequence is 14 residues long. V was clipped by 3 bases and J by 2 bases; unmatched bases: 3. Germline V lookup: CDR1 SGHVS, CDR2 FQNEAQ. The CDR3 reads CASSFGTAQETQYF. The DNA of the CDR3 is TGTGCCAGCAGCTTTGGGACAGCTCAAGAGACCCAGTACTTC.

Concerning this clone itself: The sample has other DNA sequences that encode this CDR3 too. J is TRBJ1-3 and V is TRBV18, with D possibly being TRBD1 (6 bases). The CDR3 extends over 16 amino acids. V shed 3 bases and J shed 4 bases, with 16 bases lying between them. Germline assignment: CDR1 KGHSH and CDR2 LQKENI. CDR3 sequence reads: CASSPRQAHSGNTIYF. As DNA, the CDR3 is TGTGCCAGCTCACCCCGACAGGCCCACTCCGGAAACACCATATATTTT.

CDR3 sequence: CASSPRTSGSYEQYF. The CDR3 region has the DNA TGTGCCAGCAGCCCACGGACTAGCGGGAGCTACGAGCAGTACTTC. This rearrangement joins TRBV7-9 to TRBJ2-7; 13 bases map to TRBD2. The CDR3 spans 15 residues. Trimming at V came to 5 bases and at J to 3 bases, leaving 4 bases not matched to a gene. Germline assignment: CDR1 SEHNR and CDR2 FQNEAQ (reference sequence).

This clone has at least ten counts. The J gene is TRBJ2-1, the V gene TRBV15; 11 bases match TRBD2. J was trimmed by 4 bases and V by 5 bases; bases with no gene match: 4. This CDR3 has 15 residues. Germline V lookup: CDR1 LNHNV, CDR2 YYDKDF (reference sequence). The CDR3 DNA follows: TGTGCCACCAGCGAGACTAGCGGGGAATACAATGAGCAGTTCTTC. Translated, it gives CATSETSGEYNEQFF.

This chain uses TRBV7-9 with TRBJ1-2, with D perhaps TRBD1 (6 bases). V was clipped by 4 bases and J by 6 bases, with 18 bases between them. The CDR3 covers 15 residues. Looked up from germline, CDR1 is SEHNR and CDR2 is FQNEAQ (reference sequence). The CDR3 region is CASSWRTVDDNGYTF. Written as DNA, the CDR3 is TGTGCCAGCAGCTGGAGGACAGTAGATGATAATGGCTACACCTTC.

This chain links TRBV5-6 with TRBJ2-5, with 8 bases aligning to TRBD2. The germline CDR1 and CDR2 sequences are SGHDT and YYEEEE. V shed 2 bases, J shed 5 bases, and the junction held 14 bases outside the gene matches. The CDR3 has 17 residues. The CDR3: CASSFIYPGLGVETQYF. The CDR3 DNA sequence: TGTGCCAGCAGCTTCATCTACCCGGGACTAGGAGTCGAGACCCAGTACTTC.

CDR3 amino acids: CASSQGDRGSYNEQFF. DNA for the CDR3: TGTGCCAGCAGCCAAGGAGACAGGGGATCCTACAATGAGCAGTTCTTC. The chain joins TRBV4-2 to TRBJ2-1; TRBD1 matches 8 bases. CDR3 length equals 16 residues. V was pared by 1 base and J by 1 base, with 3 bases of the junction left unmatched. Looked up from germline, CDR1 is LGHNA and CDR2 is YNFKEQ.

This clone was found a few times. The CDR3 sequence is CASSQGRGYGYTF. The DNA of the CDR3 is TGCGCCAGCAGCCAAGGGAGGGGCTATGGCTACACCTTC. The genes are TRBV4-1 and TRBJ1-2; possible D gene TRBD1, 5 bases. With 1 base removed from V and 4 bases from J, the gap between germline ends came to 7 bases. CDR1 is MGHRA and CDR2 is YSYEKL in the germline V gene. The CDR3 has 13 amino acids.

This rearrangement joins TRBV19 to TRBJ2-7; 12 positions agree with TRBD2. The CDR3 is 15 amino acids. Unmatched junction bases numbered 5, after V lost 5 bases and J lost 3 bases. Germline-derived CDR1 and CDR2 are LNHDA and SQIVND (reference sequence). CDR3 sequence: CASSSGLAGLYEQYF. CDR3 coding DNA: TGTGCCAGTAGTTCCGGACTAGCGGGACTCTACGAGCAGTACTTC. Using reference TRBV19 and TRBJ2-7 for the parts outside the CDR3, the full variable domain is DGGITQSPKYLFRKEGQNVTLSCEQNLNHDAMYWYRQDPGQGLRLIYYSQIVNDFQKGDIAEGYSVSREKKESFPLTVTSAQKNPTAFYLCASSSGLAGLYEQYFGPGTRLTVT.

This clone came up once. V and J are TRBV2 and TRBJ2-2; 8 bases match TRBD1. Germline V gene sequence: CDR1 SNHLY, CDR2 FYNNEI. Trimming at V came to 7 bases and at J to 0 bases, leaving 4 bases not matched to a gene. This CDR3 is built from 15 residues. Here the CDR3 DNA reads TGTGCCAGCAACAGACAGGGGACGAACACCGGGGAGCTGTTTTTT. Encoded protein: CASNRQGTNTGELFF.

The CDR3 region has the DNA TGTGCCAGCAGCTTAGCCCGGACTAGCGGGAGGGCCGGGGAGCTGTTTTTT. Translated: CASSLARTSGRAGELFF. V and J are TRBV11-2 and TRBJ2-2; 15 nucleotides line up with TRBD2. CDR3 length equals 17 residues. V dropped 1 base and J dropped 6; count of bases not matched to a gene: 3. In germline, CDR1 is SGHAT, CDR2 FQNNGV.

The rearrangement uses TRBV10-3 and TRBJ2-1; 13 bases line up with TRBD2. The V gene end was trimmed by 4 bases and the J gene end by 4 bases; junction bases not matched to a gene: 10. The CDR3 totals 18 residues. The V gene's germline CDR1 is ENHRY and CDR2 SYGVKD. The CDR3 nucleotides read TGTGCCATCAGTGCCCTTGCTCCGGGACTAGCGGGATACAATGAGCAGTTCTTC. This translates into CAISALAPGLAGYNEQFF.

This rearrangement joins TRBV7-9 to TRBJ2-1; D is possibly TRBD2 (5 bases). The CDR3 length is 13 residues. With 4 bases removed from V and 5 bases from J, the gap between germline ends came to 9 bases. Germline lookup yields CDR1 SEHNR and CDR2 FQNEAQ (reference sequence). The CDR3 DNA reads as TGTGCCAGCAGCTCCCTAGCACACAATGAGCAGTTCTTC. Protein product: CASSSLAHNEQFF.

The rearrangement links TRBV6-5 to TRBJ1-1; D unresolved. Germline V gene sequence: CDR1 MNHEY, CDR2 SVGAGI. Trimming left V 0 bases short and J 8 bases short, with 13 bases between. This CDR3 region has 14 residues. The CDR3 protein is CASSYSSARPEAFF. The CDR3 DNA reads TGTGCCAGCAGTTACTCGAGTGCCAGGCCGGAAGCTTTCTTT.

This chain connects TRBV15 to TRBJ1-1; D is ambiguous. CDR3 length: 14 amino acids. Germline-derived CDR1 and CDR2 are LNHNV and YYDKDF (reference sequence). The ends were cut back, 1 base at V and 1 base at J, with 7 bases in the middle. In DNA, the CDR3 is TGTGCCACCAGCAGAGGGCAGGAGAACACTGAAGCTTTCTTT. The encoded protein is CATSRGQENTEAFF.

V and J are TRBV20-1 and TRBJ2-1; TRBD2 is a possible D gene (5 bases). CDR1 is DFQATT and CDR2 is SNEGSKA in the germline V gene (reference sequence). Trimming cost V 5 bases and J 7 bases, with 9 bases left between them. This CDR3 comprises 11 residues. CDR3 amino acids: CSASRGNEQFF. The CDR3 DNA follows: TGCAGTGCTTCCCGAGGGAATGAGCAGTTCTTC.

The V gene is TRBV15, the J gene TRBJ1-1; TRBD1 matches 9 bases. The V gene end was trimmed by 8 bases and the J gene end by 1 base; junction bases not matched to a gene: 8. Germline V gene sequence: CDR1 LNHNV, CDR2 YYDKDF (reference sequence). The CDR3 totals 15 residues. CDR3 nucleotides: TGTGCCACCTCAAGCTCGGACAGGGGGAACACTGAAGCTTTCTTT. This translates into CATSSSDRGNTEAFF.

DNA for the CDR3: TGCAGTGCGGCCTTCTCCTACGAGCAGTACTTC. Encoded protein: CSAAFSYEQYF. The chain couples TRBV20-1 to TRBJ2-7; D is unclear. Trimming removed 6 bases at V and 0 bases at J, with 6 bases between. This CDR3 is 11 amino acids long. CDR1 and CDR2 from the germline V gene are DFQATT and SNEGSKA (reference sequence).

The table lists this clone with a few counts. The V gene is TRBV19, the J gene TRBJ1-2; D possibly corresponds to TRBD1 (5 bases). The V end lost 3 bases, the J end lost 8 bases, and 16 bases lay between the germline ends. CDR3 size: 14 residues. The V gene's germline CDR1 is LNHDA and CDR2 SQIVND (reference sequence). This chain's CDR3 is CASSIWGEHLGYTF. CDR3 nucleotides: TGTGCCAGTAGTATCTGGGGGGAACATCTCGGCTACACCTTC.